This entry lists 2 T cell receptor beta chains sequenced from one sample in a study of T-cell memory formation after mild COVID-19. TCRdb re-derived calls from the 5' RACE reads in MiXCR, one entry per CDR3 protein. The sample yields over 120,000 distinct CDR3 sequences, approximately 6% seen once. Sample: PBMCs or a T cell subset sorted from them (not recorded which). All receptors come from an adult woman who had mild COVID-19 (a few samples of this study predate the infection). Cell type and time point are not known.

The V and J genes are TRBV10-3 and TRBJ2-1; 8 bases agree with TRBD2. CDR1 and CDR2 from the germline V gene are ENHRY and SYGVKD. J lost 4 bases, V lost 0 bases, and 2 bases had no gene match. The CDR3 runs 15 residues. Here the CDR3 reads CAISESSGGYNEQFF. CDR3 DNA sequence: TGTGCCATCAGTGAGTCGTCGGGGGGGTACAATGAGCAGTTCTTC.

This chain uses TRBV5-1 with TRBJ2-5, with D tentatively TRBD2 (6 bases). CDR1 and CDR2 (germline): SGHRS, YFSETQ. The V end was cut by 4 bases, the J end by 5 bases, with 18 bases between. The CDR3 consists of 15 residues. This CDR3 reads CASSVADYLGETQYF. In DNA, the CDR3 is TGCGCCAGCAGCGTAGCGGACTACCTCGGGGAGACCCAGTACTTC.